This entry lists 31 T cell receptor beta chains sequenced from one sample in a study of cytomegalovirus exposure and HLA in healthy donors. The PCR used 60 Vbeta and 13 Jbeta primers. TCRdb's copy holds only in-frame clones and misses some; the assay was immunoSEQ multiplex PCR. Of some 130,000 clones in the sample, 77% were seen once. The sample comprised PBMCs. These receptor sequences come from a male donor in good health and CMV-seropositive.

This CDR3 is CASSPRRGRMEETQYF. The CDR3 DNA reads as TGTGCCAGCAGCCCGCGTCGTGGGAGAATGGAAGAGACCCAGTACTTC. The chain joins TRBV7-8 to TRBJ2-5; the D gene is possibly TRBD2 (5 bases). CDR1 is SGHVS, CDR2 FQNEAQ, per germline. Trimming stripped 5 bases from V and 3 bases from J, with 19 bases between. CDR3 length: 16 amino acids.

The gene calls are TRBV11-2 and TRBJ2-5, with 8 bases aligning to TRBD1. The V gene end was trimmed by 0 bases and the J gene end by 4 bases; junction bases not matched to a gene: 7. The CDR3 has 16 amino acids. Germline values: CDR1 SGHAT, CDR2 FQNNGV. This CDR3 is CASSLEGTGAGETQYF. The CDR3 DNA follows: TGTGCCAGCAGCTTAGAAGGGACAGGAGCTGGAGAGACCCAGTACTTC.

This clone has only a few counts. The CDR3 reads CASSKGRGWTNEKLFF. CDR3 nucleotide sequence: TGTGCCAGCAGCAAAGGGAGGGGCTGGACTAATGAAAAACTGTTTTTT. J is TRBJ1-4 and V is TRBV28, with D perhaps matching TRBD1 (5 bases). With 6 bases removed from V and 2 bases from J, the gap between germline ends came to 16 bases. Germline loops: CDR1 MDHEN, CDR2 SYDVKM. This CDR3 contains 16 residues. Full variable domain (missing parts from reference TRBV28 and TRBJ1-4): DVKVTQSSRYLVKRTGEKVFLECVQDMDHENMFWYRQDPGLGLRLIYFSYDVKMKEKGDIPEGYSVSREKKERFSLILESASTNQTSMYLCASSKGRGWTNEKLFFGSGTQLSVL.

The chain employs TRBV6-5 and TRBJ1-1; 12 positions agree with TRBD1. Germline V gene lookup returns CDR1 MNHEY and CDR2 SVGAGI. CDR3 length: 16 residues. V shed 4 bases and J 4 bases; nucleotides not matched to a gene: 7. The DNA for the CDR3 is TGTGCCAGCAGTTTGGGACAGGGGGCGAGTATCACTGAAGCTTTCTTT. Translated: CASSLGQGASITEAFF.

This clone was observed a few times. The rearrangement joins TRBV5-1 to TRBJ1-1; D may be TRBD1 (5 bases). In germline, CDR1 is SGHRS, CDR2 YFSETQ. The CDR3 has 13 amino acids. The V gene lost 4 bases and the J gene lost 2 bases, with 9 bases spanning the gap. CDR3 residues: CASSTQGNTEAFF. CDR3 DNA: TGCGCCAGCAGCACCCAGGGAAACACTGAAGCTTTCTTT. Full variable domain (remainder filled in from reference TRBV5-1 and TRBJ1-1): KAGVTQTPRYLIKTRGQQVTLSCSPISGHRSVSWYQQTPGQGLQFLFEYFSETQRNKGNFPGRFSGRQFSNSRSEMNVSTLELGDSALYLCASSTQGNTEAFFGQGTRLTVV.

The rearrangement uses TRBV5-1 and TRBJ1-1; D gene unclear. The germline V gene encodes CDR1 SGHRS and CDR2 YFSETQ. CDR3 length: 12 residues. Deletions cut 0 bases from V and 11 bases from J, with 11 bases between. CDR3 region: CASSLGGGAAFF. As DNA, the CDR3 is TGCGCCAGCAGCTTGGGCGGCGGAGCGGCTTTCTTT.

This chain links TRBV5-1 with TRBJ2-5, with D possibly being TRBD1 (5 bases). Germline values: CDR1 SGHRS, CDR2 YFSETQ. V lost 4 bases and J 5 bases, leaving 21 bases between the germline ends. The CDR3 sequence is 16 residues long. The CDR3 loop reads CASSESWPGPRETQYF. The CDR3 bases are TGCGCCAGCAGCGAGAGCTGGCCAGGGCCGAGGGAGACCCAGTACTTC.

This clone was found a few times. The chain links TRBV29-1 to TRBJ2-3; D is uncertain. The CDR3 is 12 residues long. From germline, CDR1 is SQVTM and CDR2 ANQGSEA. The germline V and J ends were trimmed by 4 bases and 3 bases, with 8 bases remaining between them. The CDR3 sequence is CSVGAETDTQYF. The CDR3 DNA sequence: TGCAGCGTTGGCGCTGAGACAGATACGCAGTATTTT.

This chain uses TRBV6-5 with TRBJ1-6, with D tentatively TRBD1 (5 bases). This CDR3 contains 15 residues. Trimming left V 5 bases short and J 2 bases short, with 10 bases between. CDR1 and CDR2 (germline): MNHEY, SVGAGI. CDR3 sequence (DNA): TGTGCCAGCAGTCACCGGGGGGCCTATAATTCACCCCTCCACTTT. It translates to CASSHRGAYNSPLHF.

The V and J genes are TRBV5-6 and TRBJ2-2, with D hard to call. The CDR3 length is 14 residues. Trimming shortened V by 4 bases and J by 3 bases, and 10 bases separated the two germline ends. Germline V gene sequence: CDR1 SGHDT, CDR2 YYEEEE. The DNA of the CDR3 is TGTGCCAGCAGCCGGGTCCGGTACACCGGGGAGCTGTTTTTT. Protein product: CASSRVRYTGELFF.

The CDR3 here is CASSFPGQGSTDTQYF. CDR3 coding DNA: TGTGCCAGCAGCTTCCCCGGACAGGGGAGCACAGATACGCAGTATTTT. The V and J genes are TRBV13 and TRBJ2-3, with 9 bases lining up with TRBD1. J was trimmed by 0 bases and V by 3 bases; bases with no gene match: 4. Germline CDR1 is PRHDT and CDR2 is FYEKMQ (reference sequence). This CDR3 spans 16 amino acids.

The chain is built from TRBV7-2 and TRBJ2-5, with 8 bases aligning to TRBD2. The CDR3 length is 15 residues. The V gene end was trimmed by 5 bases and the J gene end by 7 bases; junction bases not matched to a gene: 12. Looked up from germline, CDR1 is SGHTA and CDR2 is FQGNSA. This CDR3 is CASSLLSGAVGTQYF. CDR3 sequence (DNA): TGTGCCAGCAGCCTACTTAGCGGGGCCGTGGGGACCCAGTACTTC.

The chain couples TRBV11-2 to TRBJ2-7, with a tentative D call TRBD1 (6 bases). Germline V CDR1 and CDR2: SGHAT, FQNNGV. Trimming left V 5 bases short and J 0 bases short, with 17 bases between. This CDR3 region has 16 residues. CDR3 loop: CASSRQGQTSSYEQYF. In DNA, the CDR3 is TGTGCCAGCAGCAGACAAGGACAGACGAGCTCCTACGAGCAGTACTTC.

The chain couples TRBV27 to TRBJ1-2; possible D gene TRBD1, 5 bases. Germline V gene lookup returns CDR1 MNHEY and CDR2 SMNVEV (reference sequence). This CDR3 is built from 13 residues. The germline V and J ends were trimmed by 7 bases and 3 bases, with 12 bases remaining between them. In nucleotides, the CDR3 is TGTGCCAGCAAGGCGGGACGAGACTATGGCTACACCTTC. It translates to CASKAGRDYGYTF.

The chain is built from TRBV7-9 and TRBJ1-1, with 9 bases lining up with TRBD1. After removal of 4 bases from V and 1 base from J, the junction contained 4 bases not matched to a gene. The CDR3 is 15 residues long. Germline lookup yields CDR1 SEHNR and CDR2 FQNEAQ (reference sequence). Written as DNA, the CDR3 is TGTGCCAGCAGCTCTAGGACAGGGGAGAACACTGAAGCTTTCTTT. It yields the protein CASSSRTGENTEAFF. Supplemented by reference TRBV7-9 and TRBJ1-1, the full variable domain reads DTGVSQNPRHKITKRGQNVTFRCDPISEHNRLYWYRQTLGQGPEFLTYFQNEAQLEKSRLLSDRFSAERPKGSFSTLEIQRTEQGDSAMYLCASSSRTGENTEAFFGQGTRLTVV.

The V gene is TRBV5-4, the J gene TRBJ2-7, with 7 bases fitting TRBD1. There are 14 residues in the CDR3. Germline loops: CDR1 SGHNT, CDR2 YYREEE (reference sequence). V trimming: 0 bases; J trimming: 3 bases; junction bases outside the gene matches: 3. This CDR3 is CASSLEAGGYEQYF. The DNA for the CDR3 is TGTGCCAGCAGCTTGGAGGCAGGGGGCTACGAGCAGTACTTC. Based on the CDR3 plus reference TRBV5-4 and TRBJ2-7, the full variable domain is ETGVTQSPTHLIKTRGQQVTLRCSSQSGHNTVSWYQQALGQGPQFIFQYYREEENGRGNFPPRFSGLQFPNYSSELNVNALELDDSALYLCASSLEAGGYEQYFGPGTRLTVT.

This CDR3 is CASRTGGNTEAFF. Written as DNA, the CDR3 is TGTGCCAGCAGGACAGGGGGGAACACTGAAGCTTTCTTT. The chain is built from TRBV2 and TRBJ1-1, with 9 bases that match TRBD1. Germline V gene sequence: CDR1 SNHLY, CDR2 FYNNEI. CDR3 length: 13 amino acids. V trimming: 6 bases; J trimming: 1 base; junction bases outside the gene matches: 0. Based on the CDR3 plus reference TRBV2 and TRBJ1-1, the full variable domain is EPEVTQTPSHQVTQMGQEVILRCVPISNHLYFYWYRQILGQKVEFLVSFYNNEISEKSEIFDDQFSVERPDGSNFTLKIRSTKLEDSAMYFCASRTGGNTEAFFGQGTRLTVV.

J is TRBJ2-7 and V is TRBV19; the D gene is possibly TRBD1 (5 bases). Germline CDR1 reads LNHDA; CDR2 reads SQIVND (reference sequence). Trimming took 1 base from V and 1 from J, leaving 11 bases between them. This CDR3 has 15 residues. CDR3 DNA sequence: TGTGCCAGTAGTATAGGGGTGGACAAATCCTACGAGCAGTACTTC. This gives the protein CASSIGVDKSYEQYF.

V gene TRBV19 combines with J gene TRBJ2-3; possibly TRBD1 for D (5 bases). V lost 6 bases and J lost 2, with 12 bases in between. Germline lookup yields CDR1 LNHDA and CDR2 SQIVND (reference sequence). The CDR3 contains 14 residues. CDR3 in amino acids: CASRETVLTDTQYF. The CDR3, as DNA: TGTGCCAGTAGGGAGACAGTGCTCACAGATACGCAGTATTTT.

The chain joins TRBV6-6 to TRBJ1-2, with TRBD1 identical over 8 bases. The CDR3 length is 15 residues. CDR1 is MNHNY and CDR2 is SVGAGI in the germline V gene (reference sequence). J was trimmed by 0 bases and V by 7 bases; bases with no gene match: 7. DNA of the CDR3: TGTGCCAGCAAGACAGGGGATTTTACTAACTATGGCTACACCTTC. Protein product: CASKTGDFTNYGYTF.

The CDR3 DNA reads TGCAGCGTTGGGACTAGCGGGAGGTGGACCGGGGAGCTGTTTTTT. Encoded protein: CSVGTSGRWTGELFF. V usage is TRBV29-1 and J usage is TRBJ2-2; the match to TRBD2 covers 14 bases. Germline V lookup: CDR1 SQVTM, CDR2 ANQGSEA. This CDR3 has 15 amino acids. After removal of 4 bases from V and 5 bases from J, the junction contained 3 bases not matched to a gene.

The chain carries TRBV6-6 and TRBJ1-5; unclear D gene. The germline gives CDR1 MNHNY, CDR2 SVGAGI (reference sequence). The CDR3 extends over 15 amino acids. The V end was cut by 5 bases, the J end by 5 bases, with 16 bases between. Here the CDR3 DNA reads TGTGCCAGCAGTGGACTAGAACCGAAGGATCAGCCCCAGCATTTT. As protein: CASSGLEPKDQPQHF.

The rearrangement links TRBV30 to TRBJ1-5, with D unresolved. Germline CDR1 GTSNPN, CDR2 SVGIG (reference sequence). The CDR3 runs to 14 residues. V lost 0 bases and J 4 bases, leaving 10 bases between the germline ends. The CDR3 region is CAWSVLGSNQPQHF. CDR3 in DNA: TGTGCCTGGAGTGTACTGGGCAGTAATCAGCCCCAGCATTTT.

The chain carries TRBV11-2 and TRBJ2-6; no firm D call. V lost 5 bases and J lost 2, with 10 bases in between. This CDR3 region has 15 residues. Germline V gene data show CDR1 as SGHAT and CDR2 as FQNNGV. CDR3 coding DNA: TGTGCCAGCAGCCTACTTGACACTGGGGCCAACGTCCTGACTTTC. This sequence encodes CASSLLDTGANVLTF.

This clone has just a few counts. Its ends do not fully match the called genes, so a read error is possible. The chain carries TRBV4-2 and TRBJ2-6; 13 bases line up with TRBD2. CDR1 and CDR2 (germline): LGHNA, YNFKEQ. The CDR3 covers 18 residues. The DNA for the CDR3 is TGTGCCAGCAGCCAAGTTGGACTAGCGGGGGCCGGGGCCAACGGCCTGACTTTC. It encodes CASSQVGLAGAGANGLTF.

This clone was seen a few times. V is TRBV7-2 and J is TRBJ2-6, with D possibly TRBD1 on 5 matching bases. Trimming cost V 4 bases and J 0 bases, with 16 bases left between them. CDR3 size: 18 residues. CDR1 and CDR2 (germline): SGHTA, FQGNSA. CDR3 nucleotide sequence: TGTGCCAGCAGCTCCTTTGGGGCGGCAGCCTCTGGGGCCAACGTCCTGACTTTC. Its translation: CASSSFGAAASGANVLTF. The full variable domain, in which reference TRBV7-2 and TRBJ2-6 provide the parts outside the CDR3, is GAGVSQSPSNKVTEKGKDVELRCDPISGHTALYWYRQSLGQGLEFLIYFQGNSAPDKSGLPSDRFSAERTGGSVSTLTIQRTQQEDSAVYLCASSSFGAAASGANVLTFGAGSRLTVL.

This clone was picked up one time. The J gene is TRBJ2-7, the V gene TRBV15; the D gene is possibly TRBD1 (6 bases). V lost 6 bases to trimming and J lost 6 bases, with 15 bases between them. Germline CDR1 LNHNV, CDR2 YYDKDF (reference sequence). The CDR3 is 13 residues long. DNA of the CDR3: TGTGCCACCAGTCCTTGGGGGCTCCCCGAGCAGTACTTC. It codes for CATSPWGLPEQYF. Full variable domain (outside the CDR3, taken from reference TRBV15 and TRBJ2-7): DAMVIQNPRYQVTQFGKPVTLSCSQTLNHNVMYWYQQKSSQAPKLLFHYYDKDFNNEADTPDNFQSRRPNTSFCFLDIRSPGLGDTAMYLCATSPWGLPEQYFGPGTRLTVT.

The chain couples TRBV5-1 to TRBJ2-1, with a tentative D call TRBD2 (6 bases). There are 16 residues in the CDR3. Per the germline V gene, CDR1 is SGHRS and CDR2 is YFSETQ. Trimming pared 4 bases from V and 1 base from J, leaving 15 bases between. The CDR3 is CASSPYQRASYNEQFF. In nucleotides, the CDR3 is TGCGCCAGCAGCCCCTACCAGCGGGCTTCCTACAATGAGCAGTTCTTC.

CDR3 amino acids: CASSTGTLYEQYF. CDR3 sequence (DNA): TGTGCCAGCTCAACCGGGACACTCTACGAGCAGTACTTC. V is TRBV18 and J is TRBJ2-7; maybe TRBD1 (6 bases). Per the germline V gene, CDR1 is KGHSH and CDR2 is LQKENI. The CDR3 is 13 amino acids. Trimming cost V 5 bases and J 3 bases, with 11 bases left between them.

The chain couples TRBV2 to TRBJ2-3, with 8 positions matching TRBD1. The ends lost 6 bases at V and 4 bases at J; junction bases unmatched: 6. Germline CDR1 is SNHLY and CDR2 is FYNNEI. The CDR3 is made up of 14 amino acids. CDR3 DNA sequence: TGTGCCAGCAGAGACAGGGGAGGAGCAGATACGCAGTATTTT. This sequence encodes CASRDRGGADTQYF.

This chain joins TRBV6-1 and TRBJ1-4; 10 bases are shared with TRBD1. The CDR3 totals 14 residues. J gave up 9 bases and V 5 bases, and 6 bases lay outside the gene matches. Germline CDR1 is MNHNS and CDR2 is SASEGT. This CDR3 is CASSRGQGGKKLFF. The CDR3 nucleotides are TGTGCCAGCAGTAGAGGACAGGGGGGTAAAAAACTGTTTTTT.